The 28 T cell receptor beta chains given below trace back to one sample, sequenced in a study of blood T cell repertoires in COVID-19. Data came from immunoSEQ multiplex PCR; TCRdb stores just in-frame clones and leaves some out. This sample carries hundreds of thousands of clones, around 87% of them seen once, and the ten largest clones take more than 5%. The sequenced sample was peripheral blood. The receptors stem from a woman in her forties or fifties with COVID-19, enrolled during active disease.

This clone was detected only a few times. The J gene is TRBJ1-5, the V gene TRBV4-2, with a weak D call TRBD1 (6 bases). Germline V gene sequence: CDR1 LGHNA, CDR2 YNFKEQ. The V and J ends lost 1 base and 7 bases respectively, with 11 bases between them. CDR3 size: 14 residues. The DNA of the CDR3 is TGTGCCAGCAGCCAAGTTTTGGGGGCGCAGCCCCAGCATTTT. Its protein product is CASSQVLGAQPQHF.

The chain employs TRBV4-1 and TRBJ2-5; 8 bases map to TRBD2. The CDR3 is 16 residues long. Germline CDR1 and CDR2: MGHRA and YSYEKL. V shed 2 bases, J shed 7 bases, and the junction held 12 bases outside the gene matches. Written as DNA, the CDR3 is TGCGCCAGCAGCCAACCCCCCGGGAGCGGGAGTGGGACCCAGTACTTC. Translated, it gives CASSQPPGSGSGTQYF.

This clone was seen once. The sample carries other DNA sequences with the same CDR3. The J gene is TRBJ1-1, the V gene TRBV19; D unresolved. The CDR3 covers 12 residues. Germline-derived CDR1 and CDR2 are LNHDA and SQIVND (reference sequence). V lost 5 bases to trimming and J lost 3 bases, with 7 bases between them. The CDR3 DNA reads as TGTGCCAGTAGTCCGAGGGACACTGAAGCTTTCTTT. It specifies CASSPRDTEAFF. The full variable domain, rest sourced from reference TRBV19 and TRBJ1-1, is DGGITQSPKYLFRKEGQNVTLSCEQNLNHDAMYWYRQDPGQGLRLIYYSQIVNDFQKGDIAEGYSVSREKKESFPLTVTSAQKNPTAFYLCASSPRDTEAFFGQGTRLTVV.

About this clone itself: Other nucleotide sequences in the sample specify the same CDR3. The chain joins TRBV5-1 to TRBJ2-2; perhaps TRBD2 as D (6 bases). V lost 0 bases to trimming and J lost 1 base, with 16 bases between them. This CDR3 contains 18 residues. The germline V gene has CDR1 SGHRS and CDR2 YFSETQ. The CDR3 DNA follows: TGCGCCAGCAGCTTGGGCATCTTGGGGGGTCGGAACACCGGGGAGCTGTTTTTT. Translating gives CASSLGILGGRNTGELFF.

The chain has TRBV19 and TRBJ2-1, with TRBD1 as a possible D gene (6 bases). V was trimmed by 2 bases and J by 5 bases, leaving 7 bases between them. Germline V gene sequence: CDR1 LNHDA, CDR2 SQIVND (reference sequence). There are 13 residues in the CDR3. The CDR3 loop reads CASSIRQDNEQFF. In DNA, the CDR3 is TGTGCCAGTAGTATACGACAGGACAATGAGCAGTTCTTC.

The rearrangement links TRBV18 to TRBJ2-5, with TRBD1 matching 8 bases. The CDR3 contains 17 residues. Germline CDR1 and CDR2: KGHSH and LQKENI. V trimming: 1 base; J trimming: 5 bases; junction bases outside the gene matches: 12. Here the CDR3 DNA reads TGTGCCAGCTCACCACAAAGGAGGGGACAGGTCCGGGAGACCCAGTACTTC. Translating it yields CASSPQRRGQVRETQYF.

There are a few counts of this clone. The chain is built from TRBV30 and TRBJ2-1; 8 bases are shared with TRBD1. J lost 8 bases, V lost 4 bases, and 10 bases had no gene match. Germline V gives CDR1 GTSNPN, CDR2 SVGIG (reference sequence). The CDR3 contains 14 residues. CDR3 in DNA: TGTGCCTGGAACCCGGACAGGGTGGGTGATGAGCAGTTCTTC. Protein product: CAWNPDRVGDEQFF.

The V call is TRBV5-1, the J call TRBJ2-4, with TRBD1 identical over 10 bases. The CDR3 runs 13 residues. Germline V gene data show CDR1 as SGHRS and CDR2 as YFSETQ. Unmatched junction bases numbered 12, after V lost 5 bases and J lost 16 bases. CDR3 coding DNA: TGCGCCAGCAGTTTCGGTCCGGGACAGGGGAACTACTTC. This codes for CASSFGPGQGNYF.

The gene calls are TRBV5-1 and TRBJ2-1, with TRBD2 as a possible D gene (5 bases). Germline V gene sequence: CDR1 SGHRS, CDR2 YFSETQ. The CDR3 totals 14 residues. V lost 2 bases, J lost 10 bases, and 16 bases lay in between. This chain's CDR3 is CASSFMSGNGEQFF. As DNA, the CDR3 is TGCGCCAGCAGCTTTATGAGCGGCAACGGGGAGCAGTTCTTC.

V usage is TRBV18 and J usage is TRBJ2-7; the D gene is possibly TRBD1 (5 bases). Germline V CDR1 and CDR2: KGHSH, LQKENI. V lost 2 bases, J lost 2 bases, and 10 bases lay in between. The CDR3 extends over 14 amino acids. For the CDR3, the DNA is TGTGCCAGCTCACCAAGGACACTTACCTACGAGCAGTACTTC. Protein product: CASSPRTLTYEQYF.

This sequence joins TRBV7-9 and TRBJ2-1, with 7 bases that match TRBD2. Germline-derived CDR1 and CDR2 are SEHNR and FQNEAQ (reference sequence). The CDR3 has 15 residues. Trimming took 2 bases from V and 4 from J; bases not matched to a gene: 5. The CDR3 reads CASSLRDYTYNEQFF. The DNA of the CDR3 is TGTGCCAGCAGCTTACGGGACTATACTTACAATGAGCAGTTCTTC.

The chain recombines TRBV2 with TRBJ2-6; D is unresolved. The CDR3 runs to 16 residues. CDR1 and CDR2 from the germline V gene are SNHLY and FYNNEI. V was shortened by 5 bases and J by 4 bases, with 15 bases between the two germline ends. The CDR3 DNA reads TGTGCCAGCAGTACCTTACCGGTCTCCGGGGCCAACGTCCTGACTTTC. It specifies CASSTLPVSGANVLTF.

V gene TRBV5-1 combines with J gene TRBJ2-1; no firm D call. V lost 0 bases to trimming and J lost 9 bases, with 13 bases between them. Germline CDR1 SGHRS, CDR2 YFSETQ. The CDR3 has 14 residues. The CDR3 DNA reads as TGCGCCAGCAGCTTGGGTTTTTCTACGAGTGAGCAGTTCTTC. It encodes CASSLGFSTSEQFF.

The V and J genes are TRBV19 and TRBJ2-1; 14 positions agree with TRBD2. The CDR3 runs to 16 residues. The ends lost 4 bases at V and 9 bases at J; junction bases unmatched: 8. Germline CDR1 is LNHDA and CDR2 is SQIVND (reference sequence). CDR3 DNA: TGTGCCAGTAGTACGTCGGGACTAGCGGGAGTAGGTGAGCAGTTCTTC. Amino acid sequence: CASSTSGLAGVGEQFF.

The chain employs TRBV5-1 and TRBJ2-1; no clear D gene. From germline, CDR1 is SGHRS and CDR2 YFSETQ. The V gene lost 2 bases and the J gene lost 2 bases, with 2 bases spanning the gap. The length of the CDR3 is 12 residues. The CDR3 DNA follows: TGCGCCAGCAGCTTCACCTACAATGAGCAGTTCTTC. This sequence encodes CASSFTYNEQFF.

The V call is TRBV19, the J call TRBJ1-2; 10 nucleotides match TRBD1. The CDR3 contains 15 residues. Trimming at V came to 3 bases and at J to 9 bases, leaving 10 bases not matched to a gene. Germline CDR1 LNHDA, CDR2 SQIVND (reference sequence). The CDR3 DNA follows: TGTGCCAGTAGTATTTTTTCGGCGACAGGGGGCAGCTACACCTTC. It specifies CASSIFSATGGSYTF. The whole variable domain, filled in from reference TRBV19 and TRBJ1-2, reads DGGITQSPKYLFRKEGQNVTLSCEQNLNHDAMYWYRQDPGQGLRLIYYSQIVNDFQKGDIAEGYSVSREKKESFPLTVTSAQKNPTAFYLCASSIFSATGGSYTFGSGTRLTVV.

The V call is TRBV12-3 or TRBV12-4, the J call TRBJ1-2, with 7 bases lining up with TRBD1. V lost 6 bases and J lost 3; bases outside the gene matches: 4. The CDR3 is 13 residues long. In DNA, the CDR3 is TGTGCCAGCAGGGCTACAGGGGACTATGGCTACACCTTC. Amino acid sequence: CASRATGDYGYTF.

V gene TRBV7-3 combines with J gene TRBJ1-6, with TRBD1 identical over 7 bases. V dropped 1 base and J dropped 7; count of bases not matched to a gene: 7. Germline CDR1 SGHTA, CDR2 FQGTGA. The CDR3 has 16 residues. CDR3 DNA sequence: TGTGCCAGCAGCTTAATGCCCGGGACAGAAAATTCACCCCTCCACTTT. It specifies CASSLMPGTENSPLHF. The whole variable domain, remainder taken from reference TRBV7-3 and TRBJ1-6, is GAGVSQTPSNKVTEKGKYVELRCDPISGHTALYWYRQSLGQGPEFLIYFQGTGAADDSGLPNDRFFAVRPEGSVSTLKIQRTERGDSAVYLCASSLMPGTENSPLHFGNGTRLTVT.

This clone was observed a single time. Other DNA sequences from this sample encode an identical CDR3 as well. This chain connects TRBV11-2 to TRBJ2-1, with D maybe TRBD2 (6 bases). CDR3 length equals 14 residues. The V end was cut by 1 base, the J end by 3 bases, with 7 bases between. In germline, CDR1 is SGHAT, CDR2 FQNNGV. CDR3 protein: CASSLAGVYNEQFF. The CDR3 DNA sequence: TGTGCCAGCAGCTTAGCGGGAGTCTACAATGAGCAGTTCTTC.

The chain uses TRBV24-1 and TRBJ2-5; no clear D. CDR3 size: 13 residues. Looked up from germline, CDR1 is KGHDR and CDR2 is SFDVKD. The V gene lost 4 bases and the J gene lost 2 bases, with 7 bases spanning the gap. The CDR3 coding sequence is TGTGCCACCAGTGACACAAATCAAGAGACCCAGTACTTC. This gives the protein CATSDTNQETQYF.

The V and J genes are TRBV18 and TRBJ2-4; 10 bases fit TRBD1. The V segment lost 2 bases and the J segment 3 bases; nucleotides outside the gene matches: 4. Per the germline V gene, CDR1 is KGHSH and CDR2 is LQKENI. This CDR3 is built from 16 residues. The CDR3 DNA follows: TGTGCCAGCTCACCATCGACAGGGGGCGGCAAAAACATTCAGTACTTC. Translating gives CASSPSTGGGKNIQYF.

The rearrangement uses TRBV18 and TRBJ1-2; no firm D call. V was pared by 1 base and J by 0 bases, with 12 bases between. The CDR3 covers 16 residues. The V gene's germline CDR1 is KGHSH and CDR2 LQKENI. The DNA for the CDR3 is TGTGCCAGCTCACCACTAGATTGGCAGGCTAACTATGGCTACACCTTC. Translating gives CASSPLDWQANYGYTF.

The DNA for the CDR3 is TGTGCCAGCAGCTTAGGGGAGCGGGGGGTTTATAATTCACCCCTCCACTTT. Protein product: CASSLGERGVYNSPLHF. The gene calls are TRBV7-9 and TRBJ1-6; D possibly corresponds to TRBD1 (5 bases). Deletions cut 1 base from V and 4 bases from J, with 14 bases between. Per the germline V gene, CDR1 is SEHNR and CDR2 is FQNEAQ (reference sequence). The CDR3 is 17 amino acids.

This sequence joins TRBV11-3 and TRBJ2-4; tentatively, D is TRBD2 (6 bases). With 1 base removed from V and 3 bases from J, the gap between germline ends came to 13 bases. Per germline, CDR1 SGHNT and CDR2 YENEEA. The CDR3 extends over 16 amino acids. CDR3 sequence: CASSLVSRRGKNIQYF. CDR3 coding DNA: TGTGCCAGCAGCTTAGTTTCACGGAGGGGCAAAAACATTCAGTACTTC.

J is TRBJ2-7 and V is TRBV9, with 8 bases that match TRBD2. J lost 5 bases, V lost 2 bases, and 9 bases had no gene match. Germline values: CDR1 SGDLS, CDR2 YYNGEE. The length of the CDR3 is 15 residues. CDR3 protein: CASSVGLALVDEQYF. CDR3 sequence (DNA): TGTGCCAGCAGCGTCGGACTAGCCTTAGTCGACGAGCAGTACTTC.

The chain joins TRBV24-1 to TRBJ1-5, with 9 bases that match TRBD1. The CDR3 is made up of 19 amino acids. Germline assignment: CDR1 KGHDR and CDR2 SFDVKD. The junction had 15 bases not matched to a gene; V was cut back by 3 bases and J by 4 bases. CDR3 region: CATSDPRTGAAGGNQPQHF. The CDR3 nucleotides read TGTGCCACCAGTGATCCCAGGACAGGGGCTGCGGGCGGGAATCAGCCCCAGCATTTT.

The sample holds one count of this clone. This chain connects TRBV7-8 to TRBJ2-1, with TRBD2 identical over 9 bases. The germline V gene encodes CDR1 SGHVS and CDR2 FQNEAQ. This CDR3 spans 15 amino acids. Trimming cost V 0 bases and J 7 bases; bases outside gene matches: 4. The CDR3 is CASSLASGSINEQFF. CDR3 nucleotides: TGTGCCAGCAGCTTAGCTAGCGGGAGTATAAATGAGCAGTTCTTC.

The chain uses TRBV28 and TRBJ1-4, with 8 bases that match TRBD1. Losses at the gene ends were 5 bases for V and 4 bases for J; bases not matched to a gene: 18. This CDR3 is 19 amino acids long. The germline V gene encodes CDR1 MDHEN and CDR2 SYDVKM. The CDR3 protein is CASSRTRDRLRGFNEKLFF. The CDR3 DNA follows: TGTGCCAGCAGTCGCACCCGGGACAGGTTAAGGGGATTTAATGAAAAACTGTTTTTT.